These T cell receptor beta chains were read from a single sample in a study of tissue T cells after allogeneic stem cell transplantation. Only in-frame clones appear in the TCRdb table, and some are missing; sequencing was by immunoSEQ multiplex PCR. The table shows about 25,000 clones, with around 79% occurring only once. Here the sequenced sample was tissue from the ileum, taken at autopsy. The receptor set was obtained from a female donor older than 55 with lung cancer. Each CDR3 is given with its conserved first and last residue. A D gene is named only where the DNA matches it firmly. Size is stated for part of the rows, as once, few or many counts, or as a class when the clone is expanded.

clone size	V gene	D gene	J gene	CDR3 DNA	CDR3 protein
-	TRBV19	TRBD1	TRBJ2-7	TGTGCCAGTAGATTGGTAGGGACAGGGATGACAGGCGAGCAGTACTTC	CASRLVGTGMTGEQYF
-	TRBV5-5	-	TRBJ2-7	TGTGCCAGCAGCCCCTTAGGGGCCTACGAGCAGTACTTC	CASSPLGAYEQYF
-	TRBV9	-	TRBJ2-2	TGTGCCAGCAGCCCTCGGGCAGGGGGGGAGCTGTTTTTT	CASSPRAGGELFF
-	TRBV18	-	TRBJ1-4	TGTGCCAGCTCACCAGGCCAGGGAAATGAAAAACTGTTTTTT	CASSPGQGNEKLFF
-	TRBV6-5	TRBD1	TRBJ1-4	TGTGCCAGCAGTTCCGACAGGGATCGTGGTGAAAAACTGTTTTTT	CASSSDRDRGEKLFF
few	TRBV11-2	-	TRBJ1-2	TGTGCCAGCAGCTTAGAGAGGGTAGGCTATGGCTACACCTTC	CASSLERVGYGYTF
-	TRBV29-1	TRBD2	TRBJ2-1	TGCAGCGTTGGGGGTCTCGGCGGGAGTACTAAAAATGAGCAGTTCTTC	CSVGGLGGSTKNEQFF
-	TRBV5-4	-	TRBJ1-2	TGTGCCAGCAGCTTGGCAGGTCGCAGGGATAGCTACACCTTC	CASSLAGRRDSYTF
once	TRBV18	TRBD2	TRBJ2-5	TGTGCCAGCTCACCGGGGACTAGCGGGGAGACCCAGTACTTC	CASSPGTSGETQYF
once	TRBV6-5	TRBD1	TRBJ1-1	TGTGCCAGCAGATTACAGGGGACCACTGAAGCTTTCTTT	CASRLQGTTEAFF
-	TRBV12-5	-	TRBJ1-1	TGTGCTAGTGGTTTGAGGGTGAACACTGAAGCTTTCTTT	CASGLRVNTEAFF
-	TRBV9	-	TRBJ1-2	TGTGCCAGCAGCGTAGGAATGCAGACAGGACCTCAGGGCTACACCTTC	CASSVGMQTGPQGYTF
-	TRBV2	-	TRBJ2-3	TGTGCCAGCAGTGAAGGGACGGTAATATATTTT	CASSEGTVIYF
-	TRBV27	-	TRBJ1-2	TGTGCCAGCAGTCGGGACTCAAACTATGGCTACACCTTC	CASSRDSNYGYTF
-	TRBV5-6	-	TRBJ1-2	TGTGCCAGCAGCTCTTACCCCTTCTATGGCTACACCTTC	CASSSYPFYGYTF
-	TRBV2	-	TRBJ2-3	TGTGCCAGCAGTGGGGATTGGGCCACAGATACGCAGTATTTT	CASSGDWATDTQYF
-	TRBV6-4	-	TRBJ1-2	TGTGCCAGCAGTGACCCGACGGTCTATGGCTACACCTTC	CASSDPTVYGYTF
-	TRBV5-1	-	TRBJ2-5	TGCGCCAGCAGCTTCTTTGGGGAAAAAGAGACCCAGTACTTC	CASSFFGEKETQYF
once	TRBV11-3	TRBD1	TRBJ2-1	TGTGCCAGCAGCTTAGGTTTGGGGACAGGGTACAATGAGCAGTTCTTC	CASSLGLGTGYNEQFF
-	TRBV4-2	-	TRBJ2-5	TGTGCCAGCAGCCAAGGGGTAGCGAACCCACTCCAAGAGACCCAGTACTTC	CASSQGVANPLQETQYF
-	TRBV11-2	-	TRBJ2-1	TGTGCCAGCAGCTTAGGACATAGTGAGCAGTTCTTC	CASSLGHSEQFF
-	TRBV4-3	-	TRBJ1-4	TGCGCCAGCAGCCAAAAGTGGGCCGCATCTAATGAAAAACTGTTTTTT	CASSQKWAASNEKLFF
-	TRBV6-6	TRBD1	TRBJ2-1	TGTGCCAGCAGCCCCCAGGCAGGGGGCATATACAATGAGCAGTTCTTC	CASSPQAGGIYNEQFF
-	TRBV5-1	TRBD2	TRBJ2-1	TGCGCCAGCAGCAAGGGGACTAGCGGGGACATCCCCACGGGGGAGCAGTTCTTC	CASSKGTSGDIPTGEQFF
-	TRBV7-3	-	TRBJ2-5	TGTGCCAGCAGCCCTACGGGAATGGGGACCCAGTACTTC	CASSPTGMGTQYF
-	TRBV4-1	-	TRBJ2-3	TGCGCCAGCAGCCACCCCAGGGCTCGCACAGATACGCAGTATTTT	CASSHPRARTDTQYF
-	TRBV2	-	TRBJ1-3	TGTGCCAGCAGTGAAGCGCTTTCTGGACGGCTCTCTGGAAACACCATATATTTT	CASSEALSGRLSGNTIYF
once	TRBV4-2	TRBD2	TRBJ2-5	TGTGCCAGCAGCCAACGGACTAGCGGGACACAAGAGACCCAGTACTTC	CASSQRTSGTQETQYF
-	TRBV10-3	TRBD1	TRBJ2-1	TGTGCCATCAGTGAGGGACAGGGTTCGGCCTACCCCCAGTTCTTC	CAISEGQGSAYPQFF
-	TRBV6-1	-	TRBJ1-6	TGTGCCAGCAGTGAAGAACGAAATTCACCCCTCCACTTT	CASSEERNSPLHF
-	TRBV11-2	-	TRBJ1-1	TGTGCCAGCAGCCTAGGACCCAGGGTCACTGAAGCTTTCTTT	CASSLGPRVTEAFF
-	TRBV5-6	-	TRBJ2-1	TGTGCCAGCAGCCCGCTCTCCTACAATGAGCAGTTCTTC	CASSPLSYNEQFF
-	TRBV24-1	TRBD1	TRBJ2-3	TGTGCCACCAGTGATTGGACAGGGGAGACAGATACGCAGTATTTT	CATSDWTGETDTQYF
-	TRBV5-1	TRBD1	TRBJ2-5	TGCGCCAGCAGCTCGGATGGACAGGGGGCGCTGAGCCAGTACTTC	CASSSDGQGALSQYF
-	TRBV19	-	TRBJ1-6	TGTGCCAGTAGTCCAGCCCGTCGTTCACCCCTCCACTTT	CASSPARRSPLHF
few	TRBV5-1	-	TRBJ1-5	TGCGCCAGCAGCTTGTATGAAGATCAGCCCCAGCATTTT	CASSLYEDQPQHF
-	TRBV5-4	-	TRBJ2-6	TGTGCCAGCAGCTTGGCAGGGCTCGGGGCCAACGTCCTGACTTTC	CASSLAGLGANVLTF
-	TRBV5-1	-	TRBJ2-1	TGCGCCAGCAGCGGTATTGGTAATGAGCAGTTCTTC	CASSGIGNEQFF
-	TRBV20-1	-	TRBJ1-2	TGCAGTGCTAGTGGCGGGGCTGGCGGCTACACCTTC	CSASGGAGGYTF
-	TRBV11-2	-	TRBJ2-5	TGTGCCAGCAGCCCCCGTCCCTTCGAGACCCAGTACTTC	CASSPRPFETQYF
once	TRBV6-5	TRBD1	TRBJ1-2	TGTGCCAGCAGTAACGACGGCCGACAGGGCTATGGCTACACCTTC	CASSNDGRQGYGYTF
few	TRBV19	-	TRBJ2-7	TGTGCCAGTAGTATGGAGGCCCGGCAGGCGCAGTACTTC	CASSMEARQAQYF
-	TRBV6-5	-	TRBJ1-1	TGTGCCAGCTCGGGGGGGGCGCGGGTGTCTGAAGCTTTCTTT	CASSGGARVSEAFF
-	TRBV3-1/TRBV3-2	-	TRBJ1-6	TGTGCCAGCAGCCAACTGACCGCGAATAATTCACCCCTCCACTTT	CASSQLTANNSPLHF
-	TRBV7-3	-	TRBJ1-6	TGTGCCAGCAGCTTAACTGGGTTAGATAATTCACCCCTCCACTTT	CASSLTGLDNSPLHF
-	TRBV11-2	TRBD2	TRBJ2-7	TGTGCCAGCAGCTTAGTTGGGGGGGGCTCCTACGAGCAGTACTTC	CASSLVGGGSYEQYF
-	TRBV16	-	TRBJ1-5	TGTGCCAGCAGCCCTCGGAATTGGGCCAATCAGCCCCAGCATTTT	CASSPRNWANQPQHF
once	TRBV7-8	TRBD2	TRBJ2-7	TGTGCCAGCAGCTCCGACTACCTAGCGGGAGCCGAGCAGTACTTC	CASSSDYLAGAEQYF
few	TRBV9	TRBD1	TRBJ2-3	TGTGCCAGCAGCGAGAGGGGGCAGGGCCGACCCACAGATACGCAGTATTTT	CASSERGQGRPTDTQYF
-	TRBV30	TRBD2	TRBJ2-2	TGTGCCTGGAGTGACCCACTAGCGGGAGATTACCAGGACGGGGAGCTGTTTTTT	CAWSDPLAGDYQDGELFF
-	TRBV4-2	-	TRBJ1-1	TGTGCCAGCAGCCAAGATATTAGGGGGAGGCACCAAGGGAACACTGAAGCTTTCTTT	CASSQDIRGRHQGNTEAFF
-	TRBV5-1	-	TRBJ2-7	TGCGCCAGCAGCTCCGACTTATACGAGCAGTACTTC	CASSSDLYEQYF
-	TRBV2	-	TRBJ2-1	TGTGCCAGCACCAGACGCCTCCCGGACCCTGAATTCTTC	CASTRRLPDPEFF
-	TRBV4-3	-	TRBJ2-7	TGCGCCAGCAGCCAAAATGCAGGGCCAGGCTACGAGCAGTACTTC	CASSQNAGPGYEQYF
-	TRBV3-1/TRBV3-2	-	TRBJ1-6	TGTGCCAGCGCTACGGGGCCGCGGTCACCCCTCCACTTT	CASATGPRSPLHF
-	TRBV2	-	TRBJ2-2	TGTGCCACCATAGACTCGGCCGACGGGGAGCTGTTTTTT	CATIDSADGELFF
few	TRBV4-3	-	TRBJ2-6	TGCGCCAGCAGCCAAGATCGACAGACAGCTGGGGCCAACGTCCTGACTTTC	CASSQDRQTAGANVLTF